The 19 T cell receptor beta chains below come from one sample, sequenced in a study of OX40 agonist ivuxolimab in advanced cancers. Library creation used the immunoSEQ multiplex PCR assay. TCRdb's version of the immuneACCESS table is confined to in-frame rearrangements and falls short of the full clone set. An unresolved V gene accounts for under half of the shortfall where checked; the remainder is of unknown origin. This sample gives 35,000 to 50,000 clones in total; 86% of them show up just once. The top ten constitute about an eighth of the sample. Specimen: CD4+ or CD8+ T cells sorted from blood, collected in a trial of the OX40 agonist ivuxolimab. These receptors all come from an adult with an advanced solid tumor such as melanoma, head and neck, liver or kidney cancer.

On this clone: Because it lacks the conserved phenylalanine or tryptophan at the end, this CDR3 is likely a read error. No DNA is shown, since the ends of the CDR3 on it are uncertain; the CDR3 is the one TCRdb lists. The chain combines TRBV28 with TRBJ1-1; the listed D gene, TRBD1, was not tested against the DNA. In germline, CDR1 is MDHEN, CDR2 SYDVKM. A total of 13 residues make up the CDR3, ends included. This CDR3 reads CASSPPLGGAAVV.

The sample holds a few counts of this clone. V is TRBV11-3 and J is TRBJ2-5; TRBD1 aligns across 8 bases. Germline V gene data show CDR1 as SGHNT and CDR2 as YENEEA. V lost 5 bases, J lost 2 bases, and 7 bases stayed unmatched. The CDR3 is made up of 15 amino acids. The DNA of the CDR3 is TGTGCCAGCAGCCCCCGGACAGGGTGGCAAGAGACCCAGTACTTC. This encodes CASSPRTGWQETQYF.

By sample fraction, this clone is medium-sized (0.01 to 0.1%). This rearrangement joins TRBV10-2 to TRBJ2-1; D may correspond to TRBD1 or TRBD2 (5 bases each). This CDR3 is 14 amino acids long. Germline CDR1 and CDR2: WSHSY and SAAADI. V shed 8 bases and J shed 10 bases, with 21 bases lying between them. The CDR3 DNA is TGCGCCAGCGGGGCGAGGGACCCACTGCCCGAGCAGTTCTTC. Its translation is CASGARDPLPEQFF.

The V gene is TRBV7-9, the J gene TRBJ2-3; D uncertain. Germline V lookup: CDR1 SEHNR, CDR2 FQNEAQ (reference sequence). This CDR3 contains 12 residues. Trimming shortened V by 2 bases and J by 5 bases, and 5 bases separated the two germline ends. CDR3 sequence reads: CASSLQRDTQYF. The CDR3 DNA is TGTGCCAGCAGCTTACAGAGAGATACGCAGTATTTT. The variable domain in full, with the rest retrieved from reference TRBV7-9 and TRBJ2-3, is DTGVSQNPRHKITKRGQNVTFRCDPISEHNRLYWYRQTLGQGPEFLTYFQNEAQLEKSRLLSDRFSAERPKGSFSTLEIQRTEQGDSAMYLCASSLQRDTQYFGPGTRLTVL.

The chain recombines TRBV7-6 with TRBJ1-1; a weak D match, TRBD1 (5 bases). With 5 bases removed from V and 4 bases from J, the gap between germline ends came to 11 bases. The CDR3 spans 13 residues. Germline CDR1 and CDR2: SGHVS and FNYEAQ. The CDR3 region is CASSPPGVTEAFF. CDR3 nucleotide sequence: TGTGCCAGCAGCCCCCCGGGGGTCACTGAAGCTTTCTTT.

CDR3 coding DNA: TGTGCCAGCAGATCTTGGGGGCAGAGCACAGATACGCAGTATTTT. Translated: CASRSWGQSTDTQYF. The chain links TRBV11-2 to TRBJ2-3, with D perhaps matching TRBD1 (6 bases). Per germline, CDR1 SGHAT and CDR2 FQNNGV. This CDR3 region has 15 residues. Trimming removed 6 bases at V and 0 bases at J, with 13 bases between.

The CDR3 sequence: CASSQDRAGGVYEQYF. The CDR3, as DNA: TGCGCCAGCAGCCAAGATAGGGCAGGGGGCGTGTACGAGCAGTACTTC. V is TRBV4-1 and J is TRBJ2-7; 8 bases line up with TRBD1. Germline-derived CDR1 and CDR2 are MGHRA and YSYEKL. V was clipped by 0 bases and J by 4 bases; unmatched bases: 8. The CDR3 extends over 16 amino acids.

Sample share makes this clone medium-sized. This sequence joins TRBV7-8 and TRBJ2-7; maybe TRBD1 (5 bases). The CDR3 covers 15 residues. The germline V gene encodes CDR1 SGHVS and CDR2 FQNEAQ. The germline V and J ends were trimmed by 5 bases and 0 bases, with 14 bases remaining between them. In nucleotides, the CDR3 is TGTGCCAGCAGCGGATATGGCAGGGACTCCTACGAGCAGTACTTC. Protein: CASSGYGRDSYEQYF.

This chain joins TRBV4-3 and TRBJ2-7; D is unclear. In germline, CDR1 is LGHNA, CDR2 YSLEER. V was clipped by 0 bases and J by 1 base, with 7 bases between them. This CDR3 has 14 residues. The CDR3 sequence: CASSQDRQSYEQYF. CDR3 bases: TGCGCCAGCAGCCAAGACCGGCAGTCCTACGAGCAGTACTTC.

CDR3 residues: CASSHGQGILHF. DNA of the CDR3: TGCGCCAGCAGCCACGGACAGGGAATCCTCCACTTT. The V call is TRBV4-1, the J call TRBJ1-6; 8 bases are a match to TRBD1. V gave up 3 bases and J gave up 15 bases; unmatched junction bases: 4. There are 12 residues in the CDR3. Looked up from germline, CDR1 is MGHRA and CDR2 is YSYEKL.

The rearrangement uses TRBV9 and TRBJ1-1; the match to TRBD1 covers 8 bases. The CDR3 consists of 16 residues. Germline V gene data show CDR1 as SGDLS and CDR2 as YYNGEE. V shed 0 bases, J shed 3 bases, and the junction held 7 bases outside the gene matches. In DNA form, the CDR3 reads TGTGCCAGCAGCGTAGGAGCAGGGGGCACGGACACTGAAGCTTTCTTT. Its protein is CASSVGAGGTDTEAFF.

V gene TRBV4-3 combines with J gene TRBJ2-7; the D gene is possibly TRBD1 (6 bases). The germline gives CDR1 LGHNA, CDR2 YSLEER. Trimming stripped 0 bases from V and 2 bases from J, with 11 bases between. The CDR3 consists of 15 residues. The CDR3 loop reads CASSQDRGLAYEQYF. CDR3 DNA sequence: TGCGCCAGCAGCCAAGACAGGGGCTTGGCCTACGAGCAGTACTTC.

This clone was seen only a few times. This chain connects TRBV5-1 to TRBJ2-7, with D perhaps TRBD2 (7 bases). From germline, CDR1 is SGHRS and CDR2 YFSETQ. The CDR3 is 14 residues long. V lost 4 bases and J lost 2, with 13 bases in between. The CDR3 region is CASSLRGGPYEQYF. The CDR3 DNA follows: TGCGCCAGCAGCCTGAGGGGGGGACCCTACGAGCAGTACTTC. The entire variable domain, with the rest obtained from reference TRBV5-1 and TRBJ2-7, is as follows: KAGVTQTPRYLIKTRGQQVTLSCSPISGHRSVSWYQQTPGQGLQFLFEYFSETQRNKGNFPGRFSGRQFSNSRSEMNVSTLELGDSALYLCASSLRGGPYEQYFGPGTRLTVT.

This rearrangement joins TRBV6-5 to TRBJ2-7, with TRBD1 as a possible D gene (5 bases). V was clipped by 2 bases and J by 0 bases, with 14 bases between them. In germline, CDR1 is MNHEY, CDR2 SVGAGI. The CDR3 spans 16 residues. This chain's CDR3 is CASSYGQGRFSYEQYF. For the CDR3, the DNA is TGTGCCAGCAGTTACGGGCAGGGCCGATTCTCCTACGAGCAGTACTTC.

V is TRBV7-3 and J is TRBJ2-3, with D perhaps matching TRBD2 (7 bases). The V gene's germline CDR1 is SGHTA and CDR2 FQGTGA. Trimming pared 2 bases from V and 2 bases from J, leaving 14 bases between. The CDR3 is 16 residues long. DNA for the CDR3: TGTGCCAGCAGCTTATACGTGGGGGGGCACACAGATACGCAGTATTTT. Protein product: CASSLYVGGHTDTQYF.

This chain connects TRBV5-4 to TRBJ2-7; a weak D match, TRBD1 (6 bases). The V end was cut by 2 bases, the J end by 4 bases, with 13 bases between. Germline loops: CDR1 SGHNT, CDR2 YYREEE (reference sequence). This CDR3 comprises 14 residues. The CDR3 sequence is CASSFGQGSYEQYF. The CDR3 DNA sequence: TGTGCCAGCAGCTTTGGTCAGGGGTCGTACGAGCAGTACTTC.

The rearrangement uses TRBV6-5 and TRBJ2-7, with TRBD1 identical over 8 bases. This CDR3 comprises 12 residues. Per germline, CDR1 MNHEY and CDR2 SVGAGI. Germline trimming cut 4 bases from V and 7 bases from J; bases unmatched to any gene: 3. CDR3 nucleotide sequence: TGTGCCAGCAGTTGGACAGGGATGGAGCAGTACTTC. Residues: CASSWTGMEQYF.

This chain links TRBV7-3 with TRBJ2-7; 7 bases map to TRBD2. The CDR3 sequence is 14 residues long. Germline trimming cut 3 bases from V and 2 bases from J; bases unmatched to any gene: 4. The germline CDR1 and CDR2 sequences are SGHTA and FQGTGA. The CDR3 is CASSLGGSPYEQYF. CDR3 DNA: TGTGCCAGCAGCTTGGGGGGGTCCCCCTACGAGCAGTACTTC.

The count of this clone is one. The chain has TRBV28 and TRBJ1-2, with D uncertain. V was clipped by 7 bases and J by 7 bases, with 25 bases between them. Germline loops: CDR1 MDHEN, CDR2 SYDVKM. This CDR3 comprises 16 residues. CDR3 DNA sequence: TGTGCCAGCATTGCCGGGTCAAAAGGCCCCTTGCTTGGCTACACCTTC. It yields the protein CASIAGSKGPLLGYTF.